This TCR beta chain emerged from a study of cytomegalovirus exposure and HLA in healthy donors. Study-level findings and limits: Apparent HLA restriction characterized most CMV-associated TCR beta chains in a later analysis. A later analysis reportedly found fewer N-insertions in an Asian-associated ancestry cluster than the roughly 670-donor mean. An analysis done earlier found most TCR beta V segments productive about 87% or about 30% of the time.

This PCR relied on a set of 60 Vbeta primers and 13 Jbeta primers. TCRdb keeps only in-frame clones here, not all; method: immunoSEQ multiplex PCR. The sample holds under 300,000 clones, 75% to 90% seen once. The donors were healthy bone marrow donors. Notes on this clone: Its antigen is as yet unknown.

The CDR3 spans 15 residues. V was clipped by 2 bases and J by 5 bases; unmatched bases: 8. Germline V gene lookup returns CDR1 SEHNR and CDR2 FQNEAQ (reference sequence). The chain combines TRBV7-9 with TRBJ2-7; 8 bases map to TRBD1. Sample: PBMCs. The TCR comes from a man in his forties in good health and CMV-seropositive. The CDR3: CASSLSGTGPDEQYF. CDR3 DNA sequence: TGTGCCAGCAGCTTATCCGGGACAGGACCCGACGAGCAGTACTTC. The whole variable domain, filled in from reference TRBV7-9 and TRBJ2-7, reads DTGVSQNPRHKITKRGQNVTFRCDPISEHNRLYWYRQTLGQGPEFLTYFQNEAQLEKSRLLSDRFSAERPKGSFSTLEIQRTEQGDSAMYLCASSLSGTGPDEQYFGPGTRLTVT.